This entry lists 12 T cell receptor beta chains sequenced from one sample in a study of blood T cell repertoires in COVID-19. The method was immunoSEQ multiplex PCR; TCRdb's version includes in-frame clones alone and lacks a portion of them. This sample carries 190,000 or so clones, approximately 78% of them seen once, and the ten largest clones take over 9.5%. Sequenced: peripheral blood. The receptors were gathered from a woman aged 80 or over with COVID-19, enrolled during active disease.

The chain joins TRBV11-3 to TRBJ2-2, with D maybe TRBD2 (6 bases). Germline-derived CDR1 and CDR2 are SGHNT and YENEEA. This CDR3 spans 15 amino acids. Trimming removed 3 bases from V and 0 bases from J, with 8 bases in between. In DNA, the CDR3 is TGTGCCAGCAGCTTCGCGGGGACGAACACCGGGGAGCTGTTTTTT. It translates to CASSFAGTNTGELFF.

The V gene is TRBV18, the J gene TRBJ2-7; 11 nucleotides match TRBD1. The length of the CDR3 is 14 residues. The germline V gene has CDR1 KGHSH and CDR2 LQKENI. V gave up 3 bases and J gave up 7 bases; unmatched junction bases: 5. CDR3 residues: CASSPGTGGLEQYF. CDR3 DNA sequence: TGTGCCAGCTCACCGGGGACAGGGGGACTAGAGCAGTACTTC.

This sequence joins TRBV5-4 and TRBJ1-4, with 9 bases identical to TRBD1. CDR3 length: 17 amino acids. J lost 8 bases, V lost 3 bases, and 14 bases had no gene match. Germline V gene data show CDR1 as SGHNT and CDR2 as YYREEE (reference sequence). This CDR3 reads CASSSDRGSSADEKLFF. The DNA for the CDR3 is TGTGCCAGCAGCTCGGACAGGGGAAGCAGTGCGGACGAAAAACTGTTTTTT.

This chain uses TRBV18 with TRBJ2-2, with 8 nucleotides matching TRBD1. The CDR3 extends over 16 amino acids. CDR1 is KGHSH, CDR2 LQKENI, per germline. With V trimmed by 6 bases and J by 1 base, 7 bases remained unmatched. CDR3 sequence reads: CASSVQGAKNTGELFF. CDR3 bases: TGTGCCAGCTCGGTCCAGGGGGCAAAGAACACCGGGGAGCTGTTTTTT.

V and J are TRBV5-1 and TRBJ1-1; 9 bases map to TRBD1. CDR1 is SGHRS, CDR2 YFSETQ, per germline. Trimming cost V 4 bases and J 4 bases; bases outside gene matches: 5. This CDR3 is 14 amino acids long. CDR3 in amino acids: CASSGLQGATEAFF. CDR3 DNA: TGCGCCAGCAGCGGATTACAGGGGGCCACTGAAGCTTTCTTT.

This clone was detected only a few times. The CDR3 loop is CASSYSLRTGVWEQYF. The CDR3 region has the DNA TGTGCCAGCAGTTACTCGTTGCGGACAGGGGTGTGGGAGCAGTACTTC. This rearrangement joins TRBV6-2 or TRBV6-3 to TRBJ2-7, with 9 bases that match TRBD1. CDR1 is MNHEY, CDR2 SVGEGT, per germline. V shed 0 bases, J shed 7 bases, and the junction held 10 bases outside the gene matches. CDR3 length: 16 residues.

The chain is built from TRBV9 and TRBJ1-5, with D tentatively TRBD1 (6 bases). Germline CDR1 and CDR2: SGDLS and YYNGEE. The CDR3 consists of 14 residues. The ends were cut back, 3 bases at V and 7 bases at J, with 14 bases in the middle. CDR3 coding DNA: TGTGCCAGCAGCGGAGGGGGTGCAGGGCAGCCCCAGCATTTT. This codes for CASSGGGAGQPQHF.

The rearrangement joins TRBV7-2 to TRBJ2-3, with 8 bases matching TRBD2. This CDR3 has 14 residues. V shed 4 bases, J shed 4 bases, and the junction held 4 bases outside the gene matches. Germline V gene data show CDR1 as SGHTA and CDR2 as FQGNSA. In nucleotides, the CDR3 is TGTGCCAGCAGCTCCAGGGGACTAGCAGATACGCAGTATTTT. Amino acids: CASSSRGLADTQYF.

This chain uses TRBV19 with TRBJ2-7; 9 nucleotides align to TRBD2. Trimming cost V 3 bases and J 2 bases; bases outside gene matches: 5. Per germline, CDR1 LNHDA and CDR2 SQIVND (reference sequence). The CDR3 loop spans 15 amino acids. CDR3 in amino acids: CASSMASGTPYEQYF. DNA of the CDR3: TGTGCCAGTAGTATGGCTAGCGGGACCCCCTACGAGCAGTACTTC.

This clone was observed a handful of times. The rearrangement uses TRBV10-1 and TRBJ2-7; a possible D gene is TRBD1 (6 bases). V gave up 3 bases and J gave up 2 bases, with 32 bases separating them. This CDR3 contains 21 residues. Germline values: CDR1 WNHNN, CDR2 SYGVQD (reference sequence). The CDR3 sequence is CASSEVLSPNFDRFKTYEQYF. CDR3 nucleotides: TGCGCCAGCAGTGAAGTATTATCGCCGAATTTCGACAGGTTCAAGACCTACGAGCAGTACTTC.

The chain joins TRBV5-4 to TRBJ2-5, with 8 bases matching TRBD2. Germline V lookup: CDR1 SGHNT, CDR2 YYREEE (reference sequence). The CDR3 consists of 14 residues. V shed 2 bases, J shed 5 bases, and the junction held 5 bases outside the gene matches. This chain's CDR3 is CASSFAGGRETQYF. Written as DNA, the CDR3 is TGTGCCAGCAGCTTTGCGGGAGGCAGGGAGACCCAGTACTTC. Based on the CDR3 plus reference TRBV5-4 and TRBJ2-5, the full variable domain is ETGVTQSPTHLIKTRGQQVTLRCSSQSGHNTVSWYQQALGQGPQFIFQYYREEENGRGNFPPRFSGLQFPNYSSELNVNALELDDSALYLCASSFAGGRETQYFGPGTRLLVL.

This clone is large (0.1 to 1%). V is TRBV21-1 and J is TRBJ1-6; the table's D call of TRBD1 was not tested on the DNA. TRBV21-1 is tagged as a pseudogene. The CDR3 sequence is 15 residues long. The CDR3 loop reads CASSEGHRVNSPLHF. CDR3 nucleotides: TGTGCCAGCAGCGAGGGACACCGGGTAAATTCACCCCTCCACTTT.